Only a few counts were recorded for the clone carrying this TCR beta chain. The sample comes from a study of blood T cell repertoires in COVID-19. CDR1 is LNHDA and CDR2 is SQIVND in the germline V gene (reference sequence). This CDR3 region has 13 residues. Between the trimmed V and J ends, which lost 11 bases and 3 bases, there was a span of 14 bases. Study processing details: Estimated nucleated cell counts came from reference gene primer amplification. Data came from immunoSEQ multiplex PCR; TCRdb stores just in-frame clones and leaves some out. Clone size and the V and J calls come from that table; the DNA yielded D and trimming. The sample shows 100,000 or so clones, more than 65% of them seen only once.

The source is a woman in her 70s with acute or convalescent COVID-19. What was sequenced was peripheral blood. This rearrangement joins TRBV19 to TRBJ1-5; D is uncertain. In DNA form, the CDR3 reads TGTGCCTCATGCAGTGGTTTCAATCAGCCCCAGCATTTT. Translation gives CASCSGFNQPQHF. The variable domain in full, completed from reference TRBV19 and TRBJ1-5, reads DGGITQSPKYLFRKEGQNVTLSCEQNLNHDAMYWYRQDPGQGLRLIYYSQIVNDFQKGDIAEGYSVSREKKESFPLTVTSAQKNPTAFYLCASCSGFNQPQHFGDGTRLSIL.